The next 27 T cell receptor beta chains were all read from a single sample in a study of OX40 agonist ivuxolimab in advanced cancers. TCRdb's copy holds only in-frame clones and misses some; the assay was immunoSEQ multiplex PCR. The repertoire has approximately 60,000 clones, around four fifths of them found once; the top ten carry roughly 2.3%. Sequences were derived from CD4+ or CD8+ T cells sorted from blood, sampled in a trial of the OX40 agonist ivuxolimab. The receptors derive from an adult with an advanced solid tumor such as melanoma, head and neck, liver or kidney cancer.

By share, this clone ranks as medium-sized. This sequence joins TRBV9 and TRBJ1-3, with D unresolved. The CDR3 has 16 residues. CDR1 is SGDLS and CDR2 is YYNGEE in the germline V gene. Trimming took 0 bases from V and 1 from J, leaving 11 bases between them. The CDR3 region has the DNA TGTGCCAGCAGCGTAGTCCCTAAGGGTTCTGGAAACACCATATATTTT. Protein product: CASSVVPKGSGNTIYF.

V is TRBV4-3 and J is TRBJ2-1, with 7 bases aligning to TRBD2. V lost 5 bases to trimming and J lost 7 bases; unmatched junction nucleotides: 8. The germline gives CDR1 LGHNA, CDR2 YSLEER. The CDR3 extends over 14 amino acids. This CDR3 is CASSISGGRNEQFF. CDR3 nucleotides: TGCGCCAGCAGCATATCGGGGGGACGTAATGAGCAGTTCTTC.

This clone was found a few times. CDR3 region: CASSLSGREAFF. The CDR3 nucleotides read TGTGCCAGCAGCTTATCGGGCAGAGAAGCTTTCTTT. The chain has TRBV7-9 and TRBJ1-1; D remains unclear. V was clipped by 2 bases and J by 8 bases, with 9 bases between them. In germline, CDR1 is SEHNR, CDR2 FQNEAQ (reference sequence). The CDR3 runs 12 residues.

The chain employs TRBV9 and TRBJ2-2; possible D gene TRBD1, 5 bases. The CDR3 has 16 residues. The germline V and J ends were trimmed by 0 bases and 6 bases, with 15 bases remaining between them. Germline assignment: CDR1 SGDLS and CDR2 YYNGEE. DNA of the CDR3: TGTGCCAGCAGCGTAGCGATGACACAGGCCCCCGGGGAGCTGTTTTTT. Translating it yields CASSVAMTQAPGELFF.

This clone was recorded only once. The chain has TRBV25-1 and TRBJ1-3, with D perhaps TRBD1 (5 bases). Germline CDR1 is MGHDK and CDR2 is SYGVNS. V was clipped by 2 bases and J by 6 bases, with 11 bases between them. The CDR3 loop spans 14 amino acids. The CDR3 here is CASSETGATNTIYF. The CDR3 nucleotides are TGTGCCAGCAGTGAAACCGGGGCGACAAACACCATATATTTT.

The chain carries TRBV7-9 and TRBJ2-7; 7 positions match TRBD1. V shed 2 bases and J 3 bases; nucleotides not matched to a gene: 10. CDR1 SEHNR and CDR2 FQNEAQ come from the germline V gene (reference sequence). This CDR3 has 16 residues. CDR3 loop: CASSLQLGQRYYEQYF. The CDR3 DNA reads TGTGCCAGCAGCTTACAACTGGGACAGAGATACTACGAGCAGTACTTC.

The chain has TRBV6-5 and TRBJ1-1; 7 bases agree with TRBD1. Trimming at V came to 0 bases and at J to 3 bases, leaving 1 base not matched to a gene. Germline V gene sequence: CDR1 MNHEY, CDR2 SVGAGI. The CDR3 covers 14 residues. CDR3 protein: CASSYSGQDTEAFF. CDR3 in DNA: TGTGCCAGCAGTTACTCCGGACAGGACACTGAAGCTTTCTTT.

As DNA, the CDR3 is TGTGCCAGCAGACCGGGACAGGGGGCATCCGGGGAGCTGTTTTTT. It is translated as CASRPGQGASGELFF. The chain carries TRBV6-5 and TRBJ2-2; 12 bases line up with TRBD1. The CDR3 runs to 15 residues. Germline assignment: CDR1 MNHEY and CDR2 SVGAGI. Trimming cost V 6 bases and J 6 bases; bases outside gene matches: 5.

In its sample, this clone was seen once. The genes are TRBV6-4 and TRBJ1-6; perhaps TRBD1 as D (5 bases). The CDR3 is 15 residues long. The V and J ends lost 2 bases and 6 bases respectively, with 11 bases between them. Germline V gene lookup returns CDR1 MRHNA and CDR2 SNTAGT. CDR3 sequence (DNA): TGTGCCAGCAGTGACGGGGGTTTCGGTAATTCACCCCTCCACTTT. Encoded protein: CASSDGGFGNSPLHF.

The V call is TRBV30, the J call TRBJ1-5; D perhaps matches TRBD1 (6 bases). The CDR3 sequence is 13 residues long. V was shortened by 0 bases and J by 10 bases, with 13 bases between the two germline ends. From germline, CDR1 is GTSNPN and CDR2 SVGIG (reference sequence). CDR3 nucleotide sequence: TGTGCCTGGAGTGTGGGACACAGGGACCCCCAGCATTTT. Its protein product is CAWSVGHRDPQHF.

This chain joins TRBV7-3 and TRBJ2-6, with D possibly matching TRBD1 (5 bases). The length of the CDR3 is 18 residues. Germline CDR1 SGHTA, CDR2 FQGTGA. V lost 0 bases, J lost 2 bases, and 14 bases lay in between. CDR3 in amino acids: CASSLTGQGSAGANVLTF. The CDR3 region has the DNA TGTGCCAGCAGCTTAACTGGTCAGGGCTCAGCTGGGGCCAACGTCCTGACTTTC.

V gene TRBV19 combines with J gene TRBJ2-7, with 7 bases aligning to TRBD1. The CDR3 is made up of 14 amino acids. The germline gives CDR1 LNHDA, CDR2 SQIVND (reference sequence). V dropped 5 bases and J dropped 1; count of bases not matched to a gene: 5. This chain's CDR3 is CASSSRQGSYEQYF. In DNA, the CDR3 is TGTGCCAGTAGTTCCCGACAGGGATCCTACGAGCAGTACTTC.

The chain recombines TRBV2 with TRBJ2-1; D is unresolved. The V gene's germline CDR1 is SNHLY and CDR2 FYNNEI. The V gene lost 2 bases and the J gene lost 3 bases, with 11 bases spanning the gap. CDR3 length equals 15 residues. The CDR3: CASSERQANYNEQFF. In DNA form, the CDR3 reads TGTGCCAGCAGTGAACGTCAGGCGAACTACAATGAGCAGTTCTTC.

In this sample, this clone turned up a few times. The chain carries TRBV5-1 and TRBJ2-3; 7 positions match TRBD2. The CDR3 has 16 amino acids. V lost 4 bases and J lost 4; bases outside the gene matches: 12. Germline V gives CDR1 SGHRS, CDR2 YFSETQ. The CDR3 loop is CASSRLTSATSDTQYF. The CDR3 DNA reads TGCGCCAGCAGCCGCCTCACTAGCGCGACCTCAGATACGCAGTATTTT.

V and J are TRBV10-3 and TRBJ2-7, with TRBD1 matching 7 bases. Trimming took 0 bases from V and 6 from J; bases not matched to a gene: 8. The CDR3 has 15 residues. Germline V gene lookup returns CDR1 ENHRY and CDR2 SYGVKD. This chain's CDR3 is CAISESVRGRVEQYF. For the CDR3, the DNA is TGTGCCATCAGTGAGTCGGTGAGGGGGCGGGTCGAGCAGTACTTC.

This chain joins TRBV18 and TRBJ1-2, with a tentative D call TRBD1 (5 bases). Germline CDR1 and CDR2: KGHSH and LQKENI. Trimming stripped 0 bases from V and 4 bases from J, with 15 bases between. The CDR3 runs to 16 residues. CDR3 sequence: CASSPPRARAVYGYTF. DNA for the CDR3: TGTGCCAGCTCACCACCGAGGGCCAGGGCGGTCTATGGCTACACCTTC.

CDR3: CATRGPDQPQHF. DNA for the CDR3: TGTGCCACCAGGGGCCCAGATCAGCCCCAGCATTTT. V and J are TRBV15 and TRBJ1-5; D is uncertain. This CDR3 is built from 12 residues. Germline-derived CDR1 and CDR2 are LNHNV and YYDKDF (reference sequence). Trimming pared 6 bases from V and 5 bases from J, leaving 8 bases between.

The chain employs TRBV2 and TRBJ2-3; 12 nucleotides match TRBD2. Germline lookup yields CDR1 SNHLY and CDR2 FYNNEI. This CDR3 region has 17 residues. Germline trimming cut 6 bases from V and 0 bases from J; bases unmatched to any gene: 7. The CDR3 bases are TGTGCCAGCAGAGGACTAGCGGGAACTACTAGCACAGATACGCAGTATTTT. Protein product: CASRGLAGTTSTDTQYF.

This chain links TRBV4-2 with TRBJ2-5; TRBD1 agrees at 9 bases. With V trimmed by 4 bases and J by 3 bases, 0 bases remained unmatched. Germline V gene data show CDR1 as LGHNA and CDR2 as YNFKEQ. The length of the CDR3 is 13 residues. This CDR3 reads CASSRQGEETQYF. In DNA, the CDR3 is TGTGCCAGCAGCCGACAGGGGGAAGAGACCCAGTACTTC.

This clone occurred once. The CDR3 is CASSQDEGVNTEAFF. DNA for the CDR3: TGCGCCAGCAGCCAAGATGAGGGTGTGAACACTGAAGCTTTCTTT. The gene calls are TRBV4-3 and TRBJ1-1; no firm D call. Germline CDR1 reads LGHNA; CDR2 reads YSLEER. V was cut by 0 bases and J by 0 bases, with 8 bases left in between. The CDR3 totals 15 residues.

This sequence joins TRBV28 and TRBJ1-1; D not certain. This CDR3 spans 14 amino acids. CDR1 MDHEN and CDR2 SYDVKM come from the germline V gene. V was pared by 3 bases and J by 4 bases, with 12 bases between. This chain's CDR3 is CASSFSGRGTEAFF. DNA for the CDR3: TGTGCCAGCAGTTTTAGCGGGCGCGGCACTGAAGCTTTCTTT. Filled out from reference TRBV28 and TRBJ1-1, the complete variable domain reads DVKVTQSSRYLVKRTGEKVFLECVQDMDHENMFWYRQDPGLGLRLIYFSYDVKMKEKGDIPEGYSVSREKKERFSLILESASTNQTSMYLCASSFSGRGTEAFFGQGTRLTVV.

This clone showed up just once. J is TRBJ2-7 and V is TRBV7-6; D not resolved. In germline, CDR1 is SGHVS, CDR2 FNYEAQ. With 5 bases removed from V and 3 bases from J, the gap between germline ends came to 14 bases. The CDR3 has 14 amino acids. As DNA, the CDR3 is TGTGCCAGCAGCCCAGTGAGAACAGTCTACGAGCAGTACTTC. Amino acids: CASSPVRTVYEQYF.

The chain is built from TRBV2 and TRBJ2-5; no definite D call. The assigned J gene may be wrong: the sequence end matches TRBJ2-7 better. This CDR3 region has 12 residues. Germline lookup yields CDR1 SNHLY and CDR2 FYNNEI. The CDR3 nucleotides are TGTGCCAGCAGGGTACACGCGGACGAGCAGTACTTC. This gives the protein CASRVHADEQYF.

The CDR3 protein is CASSVEPTASVGYTF. CDR3 coding DNA: TGTGCCAGCAGCGTAGAACCGACAGCGTCGGTGGGCTACACCTTC. This chain uses TRBV9 with TRBJ1-2, with D possibly being TRBD1 (5 bases). CDR1 is SGDLS and CDR2 is YYNGEE in the germline V gene. The CDR3 totals 15 residues. Trimming removed 0 bases from V and 8 bases from J, with 17 bases in between.

This sequence joins TRBV29-1 and TRBJ2-5; 10 positions agree with TRBD1. With the DNA end fitting TRBJ2-7 better, the J assignment may be wrong. The CDR3 is 15 amino acids. Germline V lookup: CDR1 SQVTM, CDR2 ANQGSEA. The CDR3 coding sequence is TGCAGCGTTGGTCTCGGGACAGGGGTTCGGTACGAGCAGTACTTC. Its protein product is CSVGLGTGVRYEQYF.

The V call is TRBV6-4, the J call TRBJ2-1; 7 bases match TRBD1. V dropped 5 bases and J dropped 3; count of bases not matched to a gene: 7. CDR3 size: 15 residues. Germline-derived CDR1 and CDR2 are MRHNA and SNTAGT. This chain's CDR3 is CASSTDRADYNEQFF. CDR3 coding DNA: TGTGCCAGCAGTACCGACAGGGCAGACTACAATGAGCAGTTCTTC.

V gene TRBV7-9 combines with J gene TRBJ2-3; D is ambiguous. Trimming removed 1 base at V and 4 bases at J, with 9 bases between. CDR3 length: 14 residues. Germline CDR1 and CDR2: SEHNR and FQNEAQ (reference sequence). CDR3 region: CASSLDLAADTQYF. In DNA form, the CDR3 reads TGTGCCAGCAGCTTAGACCTCGCAGCAGATACGCAGTATTTT.